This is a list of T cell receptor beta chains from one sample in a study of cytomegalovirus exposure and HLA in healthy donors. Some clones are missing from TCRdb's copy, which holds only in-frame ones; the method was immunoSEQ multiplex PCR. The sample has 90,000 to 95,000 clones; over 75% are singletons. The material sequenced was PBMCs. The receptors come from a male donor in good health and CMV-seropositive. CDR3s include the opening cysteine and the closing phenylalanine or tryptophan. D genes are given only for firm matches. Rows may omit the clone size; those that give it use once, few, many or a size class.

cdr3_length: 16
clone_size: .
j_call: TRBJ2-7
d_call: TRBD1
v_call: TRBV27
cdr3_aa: CASSLQWTGLSYEQYF
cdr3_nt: TGTGCCAGCAGTCTGCAGTGGACAGGCCTCTCCTACGAGCAGTACTTC

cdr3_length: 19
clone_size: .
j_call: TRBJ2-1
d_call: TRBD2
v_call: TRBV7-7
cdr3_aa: CASSRGTSGPESSYNEQFF
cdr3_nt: TGTGCCAGCAGCCGAGGGACTAGCGGCCCAGAGAGCTCCTACAATGAGCAGTTCTTC

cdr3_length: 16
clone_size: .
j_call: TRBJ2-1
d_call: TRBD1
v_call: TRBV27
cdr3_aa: CASIHTRGTGGDEQFF
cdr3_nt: TGTGCCAGCATCCACACCCGAGGGACAGGGGGAGATGAGCAGTTCTTC

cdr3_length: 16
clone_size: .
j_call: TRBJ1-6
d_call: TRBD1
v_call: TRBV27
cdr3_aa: CASSFIEGTGGSPLHF
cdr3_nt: TGTGCCAGCAGTTTTATTGAAGGGACAGGGGGTTCACCCCTCCACTTT

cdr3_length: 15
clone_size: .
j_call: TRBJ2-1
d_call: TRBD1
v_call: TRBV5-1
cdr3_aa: CASSPGTVSYNEQFF
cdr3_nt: TGCGCCAGCAGCCCCGGGACAGTCTCCTACAATGAGCAGTTCTTC

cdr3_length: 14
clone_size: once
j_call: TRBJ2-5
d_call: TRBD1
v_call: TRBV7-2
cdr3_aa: CASSSGQGRVTQYF
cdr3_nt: TGTGCCAGCAGCTCCGGACAGGGAAGGGTGACCCAGTACTTC

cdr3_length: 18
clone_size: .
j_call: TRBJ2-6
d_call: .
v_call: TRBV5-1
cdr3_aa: CASSWGVSVNPGANVLTF
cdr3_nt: TGCGCCAGCAGCTGGGGGGTCTCTGTCAATCCTGGGGCCAACGTCCTGACTTTC

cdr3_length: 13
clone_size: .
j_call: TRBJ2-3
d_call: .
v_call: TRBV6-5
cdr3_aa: CASSYSGLDTQYF
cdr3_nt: TGTGCCAGCAGTTACTCGGGCCTAGATACGCAGTATTTT

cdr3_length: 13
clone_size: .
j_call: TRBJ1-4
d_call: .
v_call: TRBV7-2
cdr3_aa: CASSEATNEKLFF
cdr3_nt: TGTGCCAGCAGCGAGGCAACTAATGAAAAACTGTTTTTT

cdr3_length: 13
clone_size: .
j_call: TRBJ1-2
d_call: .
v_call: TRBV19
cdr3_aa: CASSILGLAGYTF
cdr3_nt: TGTGCCAGTAGTATCCTCGGTCTTGCTGGCTACACCTTC

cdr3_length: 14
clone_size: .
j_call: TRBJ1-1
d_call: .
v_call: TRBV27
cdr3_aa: CASSKLRVNTEAFF
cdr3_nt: TGTGCCAGCAGTAAACTCAGGGTGAACACTGAAGCTTTCTTT

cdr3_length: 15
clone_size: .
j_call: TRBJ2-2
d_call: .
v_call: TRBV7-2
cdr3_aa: CASSLAWQMTGELFF
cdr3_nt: TGTGCCAGCAGCTTAGCGTGGCAGATGACCGGGGAGCTGTTTTTT

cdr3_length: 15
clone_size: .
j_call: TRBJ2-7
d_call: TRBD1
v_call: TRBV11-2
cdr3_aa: CASSQPGQGSYEQYF
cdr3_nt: TGTGCCAGCAGTCAACCGGGACAGGGTTCGTACGAGCAGTACTTC

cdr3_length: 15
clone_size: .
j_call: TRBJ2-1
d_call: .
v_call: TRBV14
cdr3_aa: CASSQRVLETNEQFF
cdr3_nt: TGTGCCAGCAGCCAACGGGTACTAGAGACCAATGAGCAGTTCTTC

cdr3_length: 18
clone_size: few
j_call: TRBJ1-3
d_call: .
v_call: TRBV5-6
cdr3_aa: CASSLGELRLTSGNTIYF
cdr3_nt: TGTGCCAGCAGCTTGGGGGAGTTGAGACTAACCTCTGGAAACACCATATATTTT

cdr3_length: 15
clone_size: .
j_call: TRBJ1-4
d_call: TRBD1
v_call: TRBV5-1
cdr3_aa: CASSLQQGSNEKLFF
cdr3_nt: TGCGCCAGCAGCTTACAACAGGGGTCAAACGAAAAACTGTTTTTT

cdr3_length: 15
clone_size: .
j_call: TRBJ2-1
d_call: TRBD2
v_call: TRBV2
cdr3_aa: CASNGNSGRYNEQFF
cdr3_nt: TGTGCCAGCAACGGGAATAGCGGGAGATACAATGAGCAGTTCTTC

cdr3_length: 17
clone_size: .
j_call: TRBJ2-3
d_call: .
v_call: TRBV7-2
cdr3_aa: CASSFEAALTPADTQYF
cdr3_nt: TGTGCCAGCAGCTTTGAAGCGGCTCTTACACCGGCAGATACGCAGTATTTT

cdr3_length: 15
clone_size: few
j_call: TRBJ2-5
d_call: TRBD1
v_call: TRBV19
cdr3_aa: CASSGGTGWGETQYF
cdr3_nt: TGTGCCAGTAGTGGGGGGACAGGGTGGGGAGAGACCCAGTACTTC

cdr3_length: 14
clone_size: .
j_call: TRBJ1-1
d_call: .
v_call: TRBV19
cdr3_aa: CASSMGGRNTEAFF
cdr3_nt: TGTGCCAGTAGTATGGGAGGGAGGAACACTGAAGCTTTCTTT

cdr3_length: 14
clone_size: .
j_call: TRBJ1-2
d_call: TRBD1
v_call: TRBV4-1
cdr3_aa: CASSQDRTGGDYTF
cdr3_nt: TGCGCCAGCAGCCAAGATCGGACAGGGGGAGACTACACCTTC

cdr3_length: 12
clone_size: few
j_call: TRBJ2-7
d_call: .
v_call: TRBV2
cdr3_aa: CASRGGPYEQYF
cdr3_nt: TGTGCCAGCAGGGGGGGGCCCTACGAGCAGTACTTC

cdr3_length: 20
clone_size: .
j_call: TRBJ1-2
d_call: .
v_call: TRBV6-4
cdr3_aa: CASSDGPRDFKGFRADGYTF
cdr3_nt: TGTGCCAGCAGTGACGGCCCGAGGGACTTTAAAGGTTTCCGCGCCGATGGCTACACCTTC

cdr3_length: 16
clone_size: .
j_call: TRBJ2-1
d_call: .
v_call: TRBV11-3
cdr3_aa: CASSLEMGARYNEQFF
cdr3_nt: TGTGCCAGCAGCTTAGAAATGGGGGCGCGTTACAATGAGCAGTTCTTC

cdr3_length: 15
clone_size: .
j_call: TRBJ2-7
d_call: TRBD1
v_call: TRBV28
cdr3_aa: CASTDRDRSFWEQYF
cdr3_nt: TGTGCCAGCACCGACCGGGACAGGTCCTTCTGGGAGCAGTACTTC

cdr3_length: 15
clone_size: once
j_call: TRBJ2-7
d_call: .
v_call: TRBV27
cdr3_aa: CASSYLTRGGGEQYF
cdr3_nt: TGTGCCAGCAGTTACCTCACGAGGGGGGGAGGCGAGCAGTACTTC

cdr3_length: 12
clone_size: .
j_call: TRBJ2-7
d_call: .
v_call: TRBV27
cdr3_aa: CASSSGLLEQYF
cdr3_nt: TGTGCCAGCAGTTCCGGACTACTCGAGCAGTACTTC

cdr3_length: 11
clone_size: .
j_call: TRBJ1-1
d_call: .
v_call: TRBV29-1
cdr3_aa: CSSREVTEAFF
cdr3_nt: TGCAGCTCCCGCGAGGTTACTGAAGCTTTCTTT

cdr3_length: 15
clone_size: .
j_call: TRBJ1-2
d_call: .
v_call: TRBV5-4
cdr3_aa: CASSLFGEQRYGYTF
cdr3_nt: TGTGCCAGCAGCTTGTTCGGGGAACAGCGCTATGGCTACACCTTC